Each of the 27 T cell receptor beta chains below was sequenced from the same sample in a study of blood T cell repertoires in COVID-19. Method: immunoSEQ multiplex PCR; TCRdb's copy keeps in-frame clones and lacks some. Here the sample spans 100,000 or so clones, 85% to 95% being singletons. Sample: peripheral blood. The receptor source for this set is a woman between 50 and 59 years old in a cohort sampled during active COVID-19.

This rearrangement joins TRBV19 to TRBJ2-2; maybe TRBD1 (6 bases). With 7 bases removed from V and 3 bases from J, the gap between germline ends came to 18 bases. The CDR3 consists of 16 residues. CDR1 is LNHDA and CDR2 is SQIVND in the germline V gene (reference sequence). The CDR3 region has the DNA TGTGCCAGTACTGACGAGGACAGACCTCACACCGGGGAGCTGTTTTTT. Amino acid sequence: CASTDEDRPHTGELFF.

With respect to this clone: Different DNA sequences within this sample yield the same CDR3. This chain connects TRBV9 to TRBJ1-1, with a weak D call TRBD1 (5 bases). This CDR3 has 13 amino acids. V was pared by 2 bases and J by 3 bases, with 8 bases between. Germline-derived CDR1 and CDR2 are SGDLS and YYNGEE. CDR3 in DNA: TGTGCCAGCAGCGTTGGGGGGGACACTGAAGCTTTCTTT. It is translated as CASSVGGDTEAFF.

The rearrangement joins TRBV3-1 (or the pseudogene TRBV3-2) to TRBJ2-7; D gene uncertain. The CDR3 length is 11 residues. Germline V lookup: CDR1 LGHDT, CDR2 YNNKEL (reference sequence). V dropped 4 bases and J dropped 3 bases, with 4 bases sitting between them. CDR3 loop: CASSLLYEQYF. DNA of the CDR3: TGTGCCAGCAGCCTTCTCTACGAGCAGTACTTC.

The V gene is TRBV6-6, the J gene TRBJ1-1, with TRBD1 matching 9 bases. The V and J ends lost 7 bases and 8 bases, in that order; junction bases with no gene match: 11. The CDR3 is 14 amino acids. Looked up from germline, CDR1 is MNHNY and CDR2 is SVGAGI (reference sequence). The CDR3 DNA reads TGTGCCAGCAACCACGGACAGGGGTATTCGGAAGCTTTCTTT. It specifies CASNHGQGYSEAFF.

The CDR3 sequence is CATTPGLQNNEQFF. DNA for the CDR3: TGTGCCACGACACCGGGACTGCAGAACAATGAGCAGTTCTTC. The chain has TRBV2 and TRBJ2-1, with D perhaps TRBD2 (6 bases). V was pared by 10 bases and J by 5 bases, with 18 bases between. This CDR3 has 14 amino acids. CDR1 is SNHLY and CDR2 is FYNNEI in the germline V gene.

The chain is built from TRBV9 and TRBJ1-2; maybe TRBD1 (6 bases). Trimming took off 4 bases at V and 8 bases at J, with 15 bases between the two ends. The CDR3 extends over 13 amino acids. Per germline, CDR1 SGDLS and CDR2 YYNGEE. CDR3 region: CASSLSTTGGYTF. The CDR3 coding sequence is TGTGCCAGCAGCCTCTCGACTACAGGGGGCTACACCTTC.

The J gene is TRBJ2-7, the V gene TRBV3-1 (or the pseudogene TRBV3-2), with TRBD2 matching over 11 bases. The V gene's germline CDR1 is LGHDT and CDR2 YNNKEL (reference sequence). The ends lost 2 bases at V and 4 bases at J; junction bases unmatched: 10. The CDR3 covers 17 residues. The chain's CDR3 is CASSQNEGLAGGYEQYF. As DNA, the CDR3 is TGTGCCAGCAGCCAAAACGAGGGGCTAGCGGGAGGTTACGAGCAGTACTTC.

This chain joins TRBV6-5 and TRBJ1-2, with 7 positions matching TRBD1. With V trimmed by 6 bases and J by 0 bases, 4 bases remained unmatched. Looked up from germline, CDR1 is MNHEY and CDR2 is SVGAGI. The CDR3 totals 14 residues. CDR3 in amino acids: CASSLQGTNYGYTF. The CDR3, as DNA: TGTGCCAGCAGCCTACAGGGGACTAACTATGGCTACACCTTC.

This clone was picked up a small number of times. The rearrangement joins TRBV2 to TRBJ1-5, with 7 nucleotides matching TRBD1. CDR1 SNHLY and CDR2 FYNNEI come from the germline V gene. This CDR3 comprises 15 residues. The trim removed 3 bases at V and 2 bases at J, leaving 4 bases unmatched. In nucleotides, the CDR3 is TGTGCCAGCAGTGAGCGTACAGGGGGCAATCAGCCCCAGCATTTT. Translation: CASSERTGGNQPQHF.

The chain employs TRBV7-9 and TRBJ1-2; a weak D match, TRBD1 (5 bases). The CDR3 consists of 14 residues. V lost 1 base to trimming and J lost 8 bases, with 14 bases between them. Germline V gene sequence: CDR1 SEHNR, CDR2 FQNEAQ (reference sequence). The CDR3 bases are TGTGCCAGCAGCTTAGTAGGAGGGGAGGACGGCTACACCTTC. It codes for CASSLVGGEDGYTF.

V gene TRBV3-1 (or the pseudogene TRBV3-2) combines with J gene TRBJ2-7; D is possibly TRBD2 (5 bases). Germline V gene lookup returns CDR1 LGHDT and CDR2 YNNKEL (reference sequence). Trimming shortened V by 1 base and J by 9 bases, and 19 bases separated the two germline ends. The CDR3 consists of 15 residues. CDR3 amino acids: CASSQGVGLAPAQYF. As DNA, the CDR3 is TGTGCCAGCAGCCAAGGCGTCGGCCTAGCCCCGGCGCAGTACTTC.

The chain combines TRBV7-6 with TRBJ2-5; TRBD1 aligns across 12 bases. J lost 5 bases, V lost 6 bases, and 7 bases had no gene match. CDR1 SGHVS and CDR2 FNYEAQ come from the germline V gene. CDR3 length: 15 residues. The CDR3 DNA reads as TGTGCCAGCAGTCGAGGGACAGGGGGCGCTGAGACCCAGTACTTC. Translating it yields CASSRGTGGAETQYF.

The chain's CDR3 is CASSLTIAPPNGYTF. The DNA for the CDR3 is TGCGCCAGCAGCCTTACTATTGCGCCCCCAAATGGCTACACCTTC. The chain recombines TRBV4-1 with TRBJ1-2; D is ambiguous. Germline V gene sequence: CDR1 MGHRA, CDR2 YSYEKL. CDR3 length: 15 residues. V lost 4 bases and J lost 6, with 18 bases in between.

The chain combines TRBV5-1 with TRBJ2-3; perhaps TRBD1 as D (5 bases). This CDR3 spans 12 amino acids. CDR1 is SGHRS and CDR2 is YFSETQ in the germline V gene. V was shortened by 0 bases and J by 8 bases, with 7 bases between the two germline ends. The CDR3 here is CASSLEGRTQYF. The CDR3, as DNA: TGCGCCAGCAGCTTGGAGGGGCGTACGCAGTATTTT. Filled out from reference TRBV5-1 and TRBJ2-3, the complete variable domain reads KAGVTQTPRYLIKTRGQQVTLSCSPISGHRSVSWYQQTPGQGLQFLFEYFSETQRNKGNFPGRFSGRQFSNSRSEMNVSTLELGDSALYLCASSLEGRTQYFGPGTRLTVL.

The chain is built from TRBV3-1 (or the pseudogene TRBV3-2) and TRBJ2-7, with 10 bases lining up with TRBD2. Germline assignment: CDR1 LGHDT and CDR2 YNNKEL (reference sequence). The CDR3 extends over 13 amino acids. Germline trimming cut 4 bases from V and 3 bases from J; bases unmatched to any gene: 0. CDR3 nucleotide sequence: TGTGCCAGCAGCCTAGCGGGGGGCTACGAGCAGTACTTC. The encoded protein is CASSLAGGYEQYF.

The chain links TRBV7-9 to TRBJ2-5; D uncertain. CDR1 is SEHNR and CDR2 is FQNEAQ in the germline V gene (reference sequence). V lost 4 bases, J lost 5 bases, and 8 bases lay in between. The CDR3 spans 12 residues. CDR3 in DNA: TGTGCCAGCAGCTCTAGTTCTGAGACCCAGTACTTC. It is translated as CASSSSSETQYF.

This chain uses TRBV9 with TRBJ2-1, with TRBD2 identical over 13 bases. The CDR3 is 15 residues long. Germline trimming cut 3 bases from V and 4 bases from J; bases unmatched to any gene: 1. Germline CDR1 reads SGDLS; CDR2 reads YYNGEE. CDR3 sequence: CASSATSGGYNEQFF. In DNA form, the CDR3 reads TGTGCCAGCAGCGCGACTAGCGGGGGGTACAATGAGCAGTTCTTC.

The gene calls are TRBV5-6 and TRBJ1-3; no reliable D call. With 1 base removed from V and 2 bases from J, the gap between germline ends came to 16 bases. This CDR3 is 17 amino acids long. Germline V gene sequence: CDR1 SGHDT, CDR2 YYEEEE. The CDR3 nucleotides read TGTGCCAGCAGCTTGAAGCGACTACAGAGTACTGGAAACACCATATATTTT. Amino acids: CASSLKRLQSTGNTIYF.

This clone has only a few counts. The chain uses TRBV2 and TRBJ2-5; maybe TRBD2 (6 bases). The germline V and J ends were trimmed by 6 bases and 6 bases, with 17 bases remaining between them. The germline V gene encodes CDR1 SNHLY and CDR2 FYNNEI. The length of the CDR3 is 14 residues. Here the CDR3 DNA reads TGTGCCAGCAGAGAGACTAGTGTCATAAAGACCCAGTACTTC. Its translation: CASRETSVIKTQYF.

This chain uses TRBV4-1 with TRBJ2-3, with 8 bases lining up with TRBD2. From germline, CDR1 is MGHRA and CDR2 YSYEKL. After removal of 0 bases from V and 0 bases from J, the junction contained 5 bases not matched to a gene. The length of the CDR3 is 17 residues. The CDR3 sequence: CASSQDRSGGSTDTQYF. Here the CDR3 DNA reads TGCGCCAGCAGCCAAGATCGGAGCGGGGGTAGCACAGATACGCAGTATTTT.

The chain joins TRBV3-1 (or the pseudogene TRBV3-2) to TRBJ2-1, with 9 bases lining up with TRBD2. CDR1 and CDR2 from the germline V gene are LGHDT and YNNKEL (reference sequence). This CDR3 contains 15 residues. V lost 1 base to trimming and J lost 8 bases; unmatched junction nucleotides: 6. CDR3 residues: CASSQAAGGPYEQFF. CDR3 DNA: TGTGCCAGCAGCCAAGCGGCGGGGGGGCCGTATGAGCAGTTCTTC.

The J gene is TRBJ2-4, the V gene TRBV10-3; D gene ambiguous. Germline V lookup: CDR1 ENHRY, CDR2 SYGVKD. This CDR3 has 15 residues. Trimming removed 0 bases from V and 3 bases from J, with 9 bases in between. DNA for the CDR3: TGTGCCATCAGTGAGTCCTCCGCAGGCAAAAACATTCAGTACTTC. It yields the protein CAISESSAGKNIQYF.

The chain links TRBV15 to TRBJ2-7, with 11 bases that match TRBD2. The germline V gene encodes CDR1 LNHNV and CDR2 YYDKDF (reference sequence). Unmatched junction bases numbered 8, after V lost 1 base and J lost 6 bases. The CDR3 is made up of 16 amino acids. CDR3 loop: CATSRGYSGGAREQYF. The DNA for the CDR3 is TGTGCCACCAGCAGAGGATATAGCGGGGGGGCCCGCGAGCAGTACTTC.

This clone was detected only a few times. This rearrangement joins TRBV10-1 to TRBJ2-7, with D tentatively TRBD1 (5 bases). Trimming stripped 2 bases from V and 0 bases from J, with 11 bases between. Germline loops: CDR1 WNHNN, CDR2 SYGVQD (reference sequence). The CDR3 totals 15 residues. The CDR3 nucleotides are TGCGCCAGCAGTGAGACAGGCCGAAGCTCCTACGAGCAGTACTTC. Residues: CASSETGRSSYEQYF.

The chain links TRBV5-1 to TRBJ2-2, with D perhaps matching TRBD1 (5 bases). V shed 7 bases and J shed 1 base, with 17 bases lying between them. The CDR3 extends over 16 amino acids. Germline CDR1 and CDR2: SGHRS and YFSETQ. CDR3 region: CASGRAETVNTGELFF. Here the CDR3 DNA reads TGCGCCAGCGGCAGGGCTGAGACGGTGAACACCGGGGAGCTGTTTTTT.

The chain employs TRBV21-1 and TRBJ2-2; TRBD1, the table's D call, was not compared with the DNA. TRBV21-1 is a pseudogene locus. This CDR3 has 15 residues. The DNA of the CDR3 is TGTGCCAGCAAAACCGGGACAGAGAACACCGGGGAGCTGTTTTTT. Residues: CASKTGTENTGELFF.

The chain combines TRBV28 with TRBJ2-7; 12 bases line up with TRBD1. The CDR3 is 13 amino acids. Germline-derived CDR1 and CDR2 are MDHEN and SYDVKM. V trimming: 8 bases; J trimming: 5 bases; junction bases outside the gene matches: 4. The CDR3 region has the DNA TGTGCCAGCGGGACAGGGGGCTCGAACGAGCAGTACTTC. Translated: CASGTGGSNEQYF.